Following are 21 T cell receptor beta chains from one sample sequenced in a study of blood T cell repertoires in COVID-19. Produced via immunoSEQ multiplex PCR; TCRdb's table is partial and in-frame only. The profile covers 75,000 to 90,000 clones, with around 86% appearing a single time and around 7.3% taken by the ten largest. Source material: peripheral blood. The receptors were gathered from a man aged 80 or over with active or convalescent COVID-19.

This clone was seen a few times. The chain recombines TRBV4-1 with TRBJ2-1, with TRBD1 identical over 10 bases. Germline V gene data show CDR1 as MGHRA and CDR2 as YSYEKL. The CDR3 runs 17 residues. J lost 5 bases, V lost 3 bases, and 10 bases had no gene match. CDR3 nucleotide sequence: TGCGCCAGCAGCCAGGCAGCCGGGACAGGGGTTGACAATGAGCAGTTCTTC. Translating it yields CASSQAAGTGVDNEQFF.

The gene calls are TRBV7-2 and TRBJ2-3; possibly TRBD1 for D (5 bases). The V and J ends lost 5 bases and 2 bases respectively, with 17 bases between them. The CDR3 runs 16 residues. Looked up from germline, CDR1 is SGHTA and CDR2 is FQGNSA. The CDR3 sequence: CASSPDVGRVTDTQYF. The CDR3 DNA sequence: TGTGCCAGCAGCCCGGACGTGGGGCGAGTCACAGATACGCAGTATTTT.

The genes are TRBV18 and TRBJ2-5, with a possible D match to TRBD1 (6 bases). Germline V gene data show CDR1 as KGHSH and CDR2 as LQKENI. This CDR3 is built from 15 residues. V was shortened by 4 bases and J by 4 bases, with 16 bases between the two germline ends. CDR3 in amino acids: CASSLSPQGRETQYF. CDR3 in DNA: TGTGCCAGCTCACTCTCTCCTCAGGGGCGAGAGACCCAGTACTTC.

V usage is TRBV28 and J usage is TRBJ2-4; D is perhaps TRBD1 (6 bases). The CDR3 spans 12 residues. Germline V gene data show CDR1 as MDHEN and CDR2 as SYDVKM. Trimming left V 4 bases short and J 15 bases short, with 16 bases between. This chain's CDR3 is CASSSASQGWYF. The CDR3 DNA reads TGTGCCAGCAGTTCCGCATCACAGGGATGGTACTTC.

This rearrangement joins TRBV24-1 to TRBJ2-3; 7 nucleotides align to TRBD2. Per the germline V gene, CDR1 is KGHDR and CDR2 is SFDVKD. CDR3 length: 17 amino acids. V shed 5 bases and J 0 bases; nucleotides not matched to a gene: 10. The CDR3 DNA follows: TGTGCCACCAGTGTAGGGTTGGGAGGGAGAAGCACAGATACGCAGTATTTT. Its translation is CATSVGLGGRSTDTQYF.

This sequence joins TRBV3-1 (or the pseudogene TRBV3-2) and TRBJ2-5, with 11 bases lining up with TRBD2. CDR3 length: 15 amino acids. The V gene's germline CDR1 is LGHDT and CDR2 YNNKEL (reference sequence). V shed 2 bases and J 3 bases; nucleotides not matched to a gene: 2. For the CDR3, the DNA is TGTGCCAGCAGCCAACGACTAGCGGGGAAAGAGACCCAGTACTTC. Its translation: CASSQRLAGKETQYF.

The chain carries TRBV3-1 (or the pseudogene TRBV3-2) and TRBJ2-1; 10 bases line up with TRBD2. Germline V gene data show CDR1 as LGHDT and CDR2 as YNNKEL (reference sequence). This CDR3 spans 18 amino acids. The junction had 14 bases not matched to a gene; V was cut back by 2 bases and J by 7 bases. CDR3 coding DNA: TGTGCCAGCAGCCAACATCTTTTAGCGGGGGGAAGTGAGAATGAGCAGTTCTTC. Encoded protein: CASSQHLLAGGSENEQFF.

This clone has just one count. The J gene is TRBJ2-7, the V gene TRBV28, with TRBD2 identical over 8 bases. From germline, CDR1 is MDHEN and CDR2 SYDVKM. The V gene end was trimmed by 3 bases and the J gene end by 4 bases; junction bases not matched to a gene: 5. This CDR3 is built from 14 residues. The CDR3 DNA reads TGTGCCAGCAGTTTGCGGACTAGCCAATACGAGCAGTACGTC. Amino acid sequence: CASSLRTSQYEQYV.

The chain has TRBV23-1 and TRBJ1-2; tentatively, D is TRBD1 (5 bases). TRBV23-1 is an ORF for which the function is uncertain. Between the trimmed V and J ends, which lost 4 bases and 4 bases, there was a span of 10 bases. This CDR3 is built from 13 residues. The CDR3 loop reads CASSPGDSYGYTF. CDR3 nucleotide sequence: TGCGCCAGCAGTCCGGGGGATAGCTATGGCTACACCTTC.

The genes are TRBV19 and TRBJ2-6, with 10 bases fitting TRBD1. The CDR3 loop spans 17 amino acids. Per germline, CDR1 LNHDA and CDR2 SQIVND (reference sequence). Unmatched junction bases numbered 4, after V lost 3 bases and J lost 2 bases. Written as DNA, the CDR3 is TGTGCCAGTAGTATGACCGGGACAGGGGCTGGGGCCAACGTCCTGACTTTC. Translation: CASSMTGTGAGANVLTF.

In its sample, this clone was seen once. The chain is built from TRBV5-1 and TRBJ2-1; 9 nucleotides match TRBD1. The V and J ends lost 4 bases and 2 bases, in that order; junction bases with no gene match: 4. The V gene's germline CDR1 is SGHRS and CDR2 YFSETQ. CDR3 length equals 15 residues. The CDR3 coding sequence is TGCGCCAGCAGCCTGGACAGGGGCGCCTACAATGAGCAGTTCTTC. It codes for CASSLDRGAYNEQFF.

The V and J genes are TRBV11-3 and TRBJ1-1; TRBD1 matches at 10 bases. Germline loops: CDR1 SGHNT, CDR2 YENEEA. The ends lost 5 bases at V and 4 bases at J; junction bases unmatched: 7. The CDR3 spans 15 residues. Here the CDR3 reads CASSTRQGAGTEAFF. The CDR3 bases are TGTGCCAGCAGCACCCGACAGGGGGCAGGCACTGAAGCTTTCTTT. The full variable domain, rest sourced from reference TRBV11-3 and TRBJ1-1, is EAGVVQSPRYKIIEKKQPVAFWCNPISGHNTLYWYLQNLGQGPELLIRYENEEAVDDSQLPKDRFSAERLKGVDSTLKIQPAELGDSAVYLCASSTRQGAGTEAFFGQGTRLTVV.

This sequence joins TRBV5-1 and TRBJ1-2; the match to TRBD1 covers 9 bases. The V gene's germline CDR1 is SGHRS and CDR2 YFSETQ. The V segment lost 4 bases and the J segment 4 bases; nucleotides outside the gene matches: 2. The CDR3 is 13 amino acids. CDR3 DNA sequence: TGCGCCAGCAGCCGGGACAGGGCCTATGGCTACACCTTC. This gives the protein CASSRDRAYGYTF.

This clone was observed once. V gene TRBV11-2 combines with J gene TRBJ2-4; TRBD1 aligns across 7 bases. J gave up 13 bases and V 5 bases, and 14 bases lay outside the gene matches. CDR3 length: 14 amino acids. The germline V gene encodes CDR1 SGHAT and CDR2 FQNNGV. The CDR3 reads CASSPTGLKTSQYF. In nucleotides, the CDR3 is TGTGCCAGCAGCCCGACAGGGTTAAAAACATCCCAGTACTTC.

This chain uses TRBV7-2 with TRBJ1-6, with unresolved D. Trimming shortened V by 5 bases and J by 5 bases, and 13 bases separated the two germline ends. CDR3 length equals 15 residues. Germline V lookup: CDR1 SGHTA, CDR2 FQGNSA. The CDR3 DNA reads TGTGCCAGCAGCCCCCCCCCGGGTAATAATTCACCCCTCCACTTT. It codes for CASSPPPGNNSPLHF.

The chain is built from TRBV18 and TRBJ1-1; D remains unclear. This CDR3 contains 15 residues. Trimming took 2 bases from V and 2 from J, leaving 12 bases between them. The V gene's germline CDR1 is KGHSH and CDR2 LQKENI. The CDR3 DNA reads TGTGCCAGCTCACCATTGCCAGGAGGAAACACTGAAGCTTTCTTT. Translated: CASSPLPGGNTEAFF.

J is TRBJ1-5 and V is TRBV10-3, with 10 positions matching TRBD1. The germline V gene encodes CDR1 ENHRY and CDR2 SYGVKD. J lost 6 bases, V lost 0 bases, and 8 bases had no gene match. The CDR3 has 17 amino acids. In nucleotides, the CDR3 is TGTGCCATCAGTGAGTCGGCCACGACAGGGGGCGTTCAGCCCCAGCATTTT. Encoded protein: CAISESATTGGVQPQHF.

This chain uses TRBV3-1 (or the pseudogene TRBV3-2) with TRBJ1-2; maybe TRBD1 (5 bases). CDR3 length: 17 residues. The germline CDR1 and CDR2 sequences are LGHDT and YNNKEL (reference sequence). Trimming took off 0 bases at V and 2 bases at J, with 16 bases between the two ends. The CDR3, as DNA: TGTGCCAGCAGCCAAGATCCCTTGAGGACACCAAACTATGGCTACACCTTC. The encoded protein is CASSQDPLRTPNYGYTF.

CDR3 residues: CAWTAESSYNSPLHF. In DNA form, the CDR3 reads TGTGCCTGGACGGCGGAAAGCTCCTATAATTCACCCCTCCACTTT. The chain combines TRBV30 with TRBJ1-6, with D hard to call. The germline V gene has CDR1 GTSNPN and CDR2 SVGIG (reference sequence). V was clipped by 4 bases and J by 0 bases, with 10 bases between them. The length of the CDR3 is 15 residues.

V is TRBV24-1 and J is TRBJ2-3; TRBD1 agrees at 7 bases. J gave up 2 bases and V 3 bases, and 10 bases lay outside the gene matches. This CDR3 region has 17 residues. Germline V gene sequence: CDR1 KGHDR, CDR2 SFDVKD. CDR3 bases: TGTGCCACCAGTGATCCCCGACAGGGTACGAACACAGATACGCAGTATTTT. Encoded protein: CATSDPRQGTNTDTQYF.

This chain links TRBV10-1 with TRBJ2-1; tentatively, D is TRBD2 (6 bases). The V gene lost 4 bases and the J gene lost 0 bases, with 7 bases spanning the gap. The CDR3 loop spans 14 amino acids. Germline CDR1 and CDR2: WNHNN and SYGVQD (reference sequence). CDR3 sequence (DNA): TGCGCCAGCAGTGCCGGGGGCTCCTACAATGAGCAGTTCTTC. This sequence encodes CASSAGGSYNEQFF.